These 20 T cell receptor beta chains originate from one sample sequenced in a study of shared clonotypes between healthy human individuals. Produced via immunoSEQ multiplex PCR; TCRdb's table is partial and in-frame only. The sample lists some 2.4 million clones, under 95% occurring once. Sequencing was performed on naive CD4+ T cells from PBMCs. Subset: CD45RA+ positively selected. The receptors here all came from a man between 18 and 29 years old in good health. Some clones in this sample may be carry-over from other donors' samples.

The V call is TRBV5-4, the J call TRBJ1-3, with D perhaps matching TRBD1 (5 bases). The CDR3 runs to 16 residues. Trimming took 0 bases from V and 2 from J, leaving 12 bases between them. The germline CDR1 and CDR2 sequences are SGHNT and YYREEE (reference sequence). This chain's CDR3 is CASSLGGDGPGNTIYF. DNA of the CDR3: TGTGCCAGCAGCTTGGGCGGGGACGGCCCTGGAAACACCATATATTTT.

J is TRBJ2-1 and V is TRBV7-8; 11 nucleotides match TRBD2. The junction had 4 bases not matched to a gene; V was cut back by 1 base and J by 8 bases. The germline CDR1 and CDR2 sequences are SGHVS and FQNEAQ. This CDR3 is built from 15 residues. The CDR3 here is CASSLVLAGADEQFF. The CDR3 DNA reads TGTGCCAGCAGCTTAGTACTAGCGGGAGCCGATGAGCAGTTCTTC.

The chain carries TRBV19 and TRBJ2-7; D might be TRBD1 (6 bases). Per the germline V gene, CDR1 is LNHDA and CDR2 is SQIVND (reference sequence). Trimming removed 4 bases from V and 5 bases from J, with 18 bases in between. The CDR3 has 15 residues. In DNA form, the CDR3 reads TGTGCCAGTAGTACCTCGGGCAGGGGCGACCACGAGCAGTACTTC. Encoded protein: CASSTSGRGDHEQYF.

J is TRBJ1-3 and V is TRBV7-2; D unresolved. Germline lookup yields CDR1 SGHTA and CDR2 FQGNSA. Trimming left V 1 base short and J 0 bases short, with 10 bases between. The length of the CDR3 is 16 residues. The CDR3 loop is CASSLVSSASGNTIYF. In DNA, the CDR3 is TGTGCCAGCAGCTTAGTTTCGTCGGCCTCTGGAAACACCATATATTTT.

CDR3 in amino acids: CAISEGRDRDNTEAFF. Here the CDR3 DNA reads TGTGCCATCAGTGAGGGGCGGGACAGGGACAACACTGAAGCTTTCTTT. V is TRBV10-3 and J is TRBJ1-1; 9 bases align to TRBD1. Germline trimming cut 2 bases from V and 2 bases from J; bases unmatched to any gene: 6. The CDR3 contains 16 residues. Germline CDR1 and CDR2: ENHRY and SYGVKD.

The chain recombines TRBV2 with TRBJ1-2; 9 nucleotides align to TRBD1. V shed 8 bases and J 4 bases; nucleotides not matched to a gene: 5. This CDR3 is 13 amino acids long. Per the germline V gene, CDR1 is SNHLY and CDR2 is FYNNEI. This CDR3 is CASRDRAAYGYTF. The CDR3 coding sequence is TGTGCCAGCCGGGACAGGGCGGCCTATGGCTACACCTTC.

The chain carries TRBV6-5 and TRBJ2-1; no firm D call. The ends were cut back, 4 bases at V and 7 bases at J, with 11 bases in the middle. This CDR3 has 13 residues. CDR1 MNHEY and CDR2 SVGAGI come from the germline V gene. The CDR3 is CASSSPNSNEQFF. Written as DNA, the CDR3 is TGTGCCAGCAGTTCCCCCAACAGTAATGAGCAGTTCTTC.

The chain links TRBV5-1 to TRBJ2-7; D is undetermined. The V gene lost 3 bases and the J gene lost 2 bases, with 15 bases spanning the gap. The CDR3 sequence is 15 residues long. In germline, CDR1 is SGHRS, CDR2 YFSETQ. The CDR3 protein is CASSWSPGPAYEQYF. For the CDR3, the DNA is TGCGCCAGCAGCTGGTCACCGGGCCCCGCCTACGAGCAGTACTTC.

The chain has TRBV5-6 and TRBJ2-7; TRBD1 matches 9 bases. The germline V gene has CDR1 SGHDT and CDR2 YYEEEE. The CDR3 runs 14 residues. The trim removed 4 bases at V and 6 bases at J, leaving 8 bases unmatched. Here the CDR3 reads CASSRGQGGSEQYF. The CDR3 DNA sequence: TGTGCCAGCAGCCGGGGACAGGGCGGGTCCGAGCAGTACTTC.

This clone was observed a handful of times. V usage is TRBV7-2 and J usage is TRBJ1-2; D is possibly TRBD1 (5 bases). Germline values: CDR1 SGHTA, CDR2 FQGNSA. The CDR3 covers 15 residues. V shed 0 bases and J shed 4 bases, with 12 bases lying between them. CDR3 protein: CASSLARQYSYGYTF. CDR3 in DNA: TGTGCCAGCAGCTTAGCTAGACAGTATAGCTATGGCTACACCTTC.

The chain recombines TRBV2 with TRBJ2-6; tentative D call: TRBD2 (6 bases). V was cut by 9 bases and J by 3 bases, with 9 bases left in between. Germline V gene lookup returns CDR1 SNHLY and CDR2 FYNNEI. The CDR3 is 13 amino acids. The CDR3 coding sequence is TGTGCCAGTGGGACTTTTGGGGCCAACGTCCTGACTTTC. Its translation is CASGTFGANVLTF.

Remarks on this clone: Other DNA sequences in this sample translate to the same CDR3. The CDR3 bases are TGTGCCAGCAGCCAAGACCCGGGACAGGGGTCCTACGAGCAGTACTTC. It specifies CASSQDPGQGSYEQYF. The rearrangement links TRBV14 to TRBJ2-7, with TRBD1 identical over 10 bases. Germline CDR1 and CDR2: SGHDN and FVKESK. Losses at the gene ends were 0 bases for V and 1 base for J; bases not matched to a gene: 3. The CDR3 runs to 16 residues.

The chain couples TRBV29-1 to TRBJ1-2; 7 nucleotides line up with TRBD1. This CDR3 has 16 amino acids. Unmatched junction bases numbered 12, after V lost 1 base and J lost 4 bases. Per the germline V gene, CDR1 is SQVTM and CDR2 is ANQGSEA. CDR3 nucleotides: TGCAGCGTTGAAGGAACTTGGACAGGAGCTACCTATGGCTACACCTTC. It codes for CSVEGTWTGATYGYTF. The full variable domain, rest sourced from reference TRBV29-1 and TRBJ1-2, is SAVISQKPSRDICQRGTSLTIQCQVDSQVTMMFWYRQQPGQSLTLIATANQGSEATYESGFVIDKFPISRPNLTFSTLTVSNMSPEDSSIYLCSVEGTWTGATYGYTFGSGTRLTVV.

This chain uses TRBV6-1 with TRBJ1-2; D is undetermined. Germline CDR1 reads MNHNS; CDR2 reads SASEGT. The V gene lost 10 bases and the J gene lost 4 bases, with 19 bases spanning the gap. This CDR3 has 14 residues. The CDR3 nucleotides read TGTGCCACCCTCCCCGATTACAGAGGCTATGGCTACACCTTC. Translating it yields CATLPDYRGYGYTF.

The CDR3 reads CASSPGLLLGYGYTF. CDR3 sequence (DNA): TGCGCCAGCAGCCCTGGACTTCTTTTAGGGTATGGCTACACCTTC. This chain connects TRBV5-1 to TRBJ1-2; no reliable D call. This CDR3 comprises 15 residues. Germline loops: CDR1 SGHRS, CDR2 YFSETQ. Between the trimmed V and J ends, which lost 4 bases and 5 bases, there was a span of 18 bases.

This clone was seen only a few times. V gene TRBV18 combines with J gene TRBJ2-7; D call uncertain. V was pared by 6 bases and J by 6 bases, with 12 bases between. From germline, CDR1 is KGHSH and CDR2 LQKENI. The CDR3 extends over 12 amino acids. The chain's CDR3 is CASSQAGGEQYF. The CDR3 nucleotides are TGTGCCAGCTCCCAGGCCGGCGGCGAGCAGTACTTC.

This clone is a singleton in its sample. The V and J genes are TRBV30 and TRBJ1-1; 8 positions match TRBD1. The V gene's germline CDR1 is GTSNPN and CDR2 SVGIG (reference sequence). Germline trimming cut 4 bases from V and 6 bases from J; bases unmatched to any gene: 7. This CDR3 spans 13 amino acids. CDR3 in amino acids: CAWNRQGISEAFF. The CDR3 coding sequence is TGTGCCTGGAATAGACAGGGGATCTCTGAAGCTTTCTTT.

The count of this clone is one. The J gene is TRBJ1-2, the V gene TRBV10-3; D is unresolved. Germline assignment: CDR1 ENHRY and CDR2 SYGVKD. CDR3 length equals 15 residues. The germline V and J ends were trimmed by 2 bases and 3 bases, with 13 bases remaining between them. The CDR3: CAISEGYWDDYGYTF. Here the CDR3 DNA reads TGTGCCATCAGTGAGGGGTATTGGGATGACTATGGCTACACCTTC.

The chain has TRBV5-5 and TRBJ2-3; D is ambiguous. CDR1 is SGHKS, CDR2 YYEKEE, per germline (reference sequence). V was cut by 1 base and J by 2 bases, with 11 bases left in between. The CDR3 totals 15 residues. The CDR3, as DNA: TGTGCCAGCAGCTTGAGGCAGGACCCCACAGATACGCAGTATTTT. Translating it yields CASSLRQDPTDTQYF.

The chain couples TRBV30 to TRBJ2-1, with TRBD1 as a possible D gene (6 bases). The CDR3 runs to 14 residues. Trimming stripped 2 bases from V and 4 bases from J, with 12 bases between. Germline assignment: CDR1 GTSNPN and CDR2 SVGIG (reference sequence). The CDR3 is CAWSNGGAYNEQFF. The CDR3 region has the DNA TGTGCCTGGAGTAATGGGGGCGCTTACAATGAGCAGTTCTTC.